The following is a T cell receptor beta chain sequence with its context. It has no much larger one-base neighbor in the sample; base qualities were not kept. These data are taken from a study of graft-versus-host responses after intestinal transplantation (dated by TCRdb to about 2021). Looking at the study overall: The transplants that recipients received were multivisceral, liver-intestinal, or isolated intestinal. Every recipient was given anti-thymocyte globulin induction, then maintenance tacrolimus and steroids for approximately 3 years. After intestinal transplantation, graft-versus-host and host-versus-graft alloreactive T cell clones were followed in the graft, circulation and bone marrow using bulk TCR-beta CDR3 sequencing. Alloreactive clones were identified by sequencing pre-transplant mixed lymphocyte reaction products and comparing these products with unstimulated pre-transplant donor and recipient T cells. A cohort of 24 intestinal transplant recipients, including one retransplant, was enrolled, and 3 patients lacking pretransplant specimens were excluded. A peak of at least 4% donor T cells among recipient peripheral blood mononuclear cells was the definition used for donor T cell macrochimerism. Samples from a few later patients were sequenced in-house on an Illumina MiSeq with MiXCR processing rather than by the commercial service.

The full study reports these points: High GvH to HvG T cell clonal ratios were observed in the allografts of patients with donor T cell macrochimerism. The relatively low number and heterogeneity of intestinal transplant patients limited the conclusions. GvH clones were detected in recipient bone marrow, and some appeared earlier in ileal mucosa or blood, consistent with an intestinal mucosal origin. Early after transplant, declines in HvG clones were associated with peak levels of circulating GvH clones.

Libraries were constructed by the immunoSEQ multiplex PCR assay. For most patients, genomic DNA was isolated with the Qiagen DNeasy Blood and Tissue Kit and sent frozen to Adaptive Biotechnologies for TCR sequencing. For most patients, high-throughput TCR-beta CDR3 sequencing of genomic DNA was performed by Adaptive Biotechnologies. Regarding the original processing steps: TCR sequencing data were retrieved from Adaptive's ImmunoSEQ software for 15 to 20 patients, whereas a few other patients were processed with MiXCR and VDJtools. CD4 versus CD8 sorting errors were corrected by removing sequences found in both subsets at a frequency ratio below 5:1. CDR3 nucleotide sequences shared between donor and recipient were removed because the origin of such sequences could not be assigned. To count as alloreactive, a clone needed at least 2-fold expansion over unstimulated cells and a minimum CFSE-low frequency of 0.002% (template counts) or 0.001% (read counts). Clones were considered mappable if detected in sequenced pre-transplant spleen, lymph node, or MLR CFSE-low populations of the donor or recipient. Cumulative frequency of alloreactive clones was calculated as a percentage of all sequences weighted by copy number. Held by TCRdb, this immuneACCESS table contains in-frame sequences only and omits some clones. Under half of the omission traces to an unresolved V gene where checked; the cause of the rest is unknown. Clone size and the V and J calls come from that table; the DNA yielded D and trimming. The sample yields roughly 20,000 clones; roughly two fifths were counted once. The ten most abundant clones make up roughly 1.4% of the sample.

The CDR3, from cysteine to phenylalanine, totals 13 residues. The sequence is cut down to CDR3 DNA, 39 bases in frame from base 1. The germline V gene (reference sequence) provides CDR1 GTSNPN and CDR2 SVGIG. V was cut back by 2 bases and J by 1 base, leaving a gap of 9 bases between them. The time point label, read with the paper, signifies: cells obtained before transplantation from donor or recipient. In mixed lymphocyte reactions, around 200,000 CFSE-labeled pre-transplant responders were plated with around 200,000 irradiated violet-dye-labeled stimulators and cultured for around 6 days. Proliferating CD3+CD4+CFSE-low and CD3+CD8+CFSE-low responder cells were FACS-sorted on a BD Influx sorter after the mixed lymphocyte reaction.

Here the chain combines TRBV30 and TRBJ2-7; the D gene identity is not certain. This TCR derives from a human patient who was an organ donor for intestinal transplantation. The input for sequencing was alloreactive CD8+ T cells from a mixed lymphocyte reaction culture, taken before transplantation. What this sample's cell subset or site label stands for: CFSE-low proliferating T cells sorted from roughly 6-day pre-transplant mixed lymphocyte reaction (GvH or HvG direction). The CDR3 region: CAWSTRLSYEQYF. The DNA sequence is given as TGTGCCTGGAGTACCCGACTGTCCTACGAGCAGTACTTC.